This TCR beta chain was captured by sequencing in a study of a mutant IDH1 vaccine in newly diagnosed glioma. In the study overall: Among treated patients, approximately 62% were male and around 38% female, and mean age was 40.4 years. Every participant had undergone radiotherapy, temozolomide, or both before, and most underwent both.

Findings of the study overall: Across multiple MHC alleles, 93.3% of patients had vaccine-induced responses.

Time point in this sample: week 35, safety follow-up. The study gave 300 ug of mutant IDH1 20-mer peptide per vaccine dose, with topical imiquimod. Sequencing used immunoSEQ multiplex PCR; TCRdb keeps in-frame clones, though not all of them. The sample gives approximately 61,000 clones, around 81% of which show up once; 5% to 7% is in the top ten. As regards this clone: Its antigen remains unidentified.

The sequence was obtained from a man aged 35-49 years with glioma. Sample: PBMCs, taken from a glioma patient whose treatment included an IDH1 peptide vaccine.

In DNA form, the CDR3 reads TGTGCCAGCAGTTCGGGGGGGCTTTTTTACGAGCAGTACTTC. Translation: CASSSGGLFYEQYF. The chain uses TRBV28 and TRBJ2-7; 8 positions match TRBD2. The CDR3 sequence is 14 residues long. Trimming took 4 bases from V and 4 from J; bases not matched to a gene: 6. The germline CDR1 and CDR2 sequences are MDHEN and SYDVKM.